Listed below are T cell receptor beta chains from one sample, sequenced in a study of T cell repertoires in cytomegalovirus infection. Each CDR3 protein gets one entry after TCRdb re-called the reads with MiXCR. The sample has about 700,000 distinct CDR3 sequences; 30% to 40% are singletons. For these receptors, no antigen is known. Sequencing was performed on cultured PBMCs, taken from culture after CMV antigen stimulation. These receptor sequences come from a human donor in good health (CMV status not recorded). Some clones in this sample may be carry-over from other donors' samples. Each CDR3 is given without its conserved first and last residue. D genes are given only for firm matches. For some rows the clone size is stated as once, few or many, or as a class when expanded; others skip it.

TRBV7-2	NA	TRBJ1-1	NA	ASSLVGTATTEAF
TRBV7-2	NA	TRBJ2-2	NA	ASSLGVGAELF
TRBV25-1	NA	TRBJ2-3	NA	ASSDGSPTDTQY
TRBV7-2	many	TRBJ2-1	NA	ASSPPGRDLHNEQF
TRBV3-1	NA	TRBJ1-5	NA	ASSPSGKGQPQH
TRBV7-9	few	TRBJ2-3	NA	ASRPTPSGGAKADTQY
TRBV7-9	NA	TRBJ1-1	NA	ASSRPFRGGIMNTEAF
TRBV5-4	NA	TRBJ1-2	NA	ASSASPPTYT
TRBV20-1	NA	TRBJ2-3	TRBD2	SASYPRLAGTDTQY
TRBV20-1	NA	TRBJ1-5	NA	SARRRGAGNQPQH
TRBV7-2	NA	TRBJ2-1	NA	ASSFYAGPYNEQF
TRBV7-2	many	TRBJ2-1	TRBD2	ASSLRASGSFSWGNEQF
TRBV28	NA	TRBJ1-2	NA	ATQDLTMGGYT
TRBV5-1	NA	TRBJ2-2	NA	ASSATEFDTGELF
TRBV2	few	TRBJ2-3	NA	ASMQRESTDTQY
TRBV5-1	NA	TRBJ2-7	NA	ASSSVSSSYEQY
TRBV2	few	TRBJ2-7	NA	ASSEGTLVHEQY
TRBV5-4	NA	TRBJ2-5	TRBD2	ASSPWGSGEGTQY
TRBV10-3	few	TRBJ2-2	NA	AISERLAPGELF
TRBV19	NA	TRBJ1-5	NA	ASSAQGPGPQH
TRBV10-3	few	TRBJ2-5	NA	AISGGKETQY
TRBV7-2	few	TRBJ2-7	NA	ASTPLVHSYEQY
TRBV11-2	few	TRBJ2-3	TRBD2	ASSPLSGGTDTQY
TRBV20-1	NA	TRBJ2-3	NA	SAFDSTTSTDTQY
TRBV29-1	few	TRBJ2-7	TRBD2	SVATRLAVYEQY
TRBV20-1	NA	TRBJ2-7	TRBD1	SARLLDRGRSYEQY
TRBV28	few	TRBJ1-6	NA	ASSLPASSYNSPLH
TRBV12-3/TRBV12-4	NA	TRBJ2-3	NA	ASSFWRAGTDTQY
TRBV28	NA	TRBJ2-2	NA	ASSLYTSPTGELF
TRBV2	NA	TRBJ2-1	TRBD1	ASSATGLDEQF
TRBV12-3/TRBV12-4	NA	TRBJ1-5	NA	ASSFLGGRGQPQH
TRBV12-3/TRBV12-4	few	TRBJ2-7	TRBD2	ASSLLSGYEQY
TRBV28	once	TRBJ2-3	TRBD1	ASSQGDRGPTDTQY
TRBV29-1	NA	TRBJ1-1	NA	SARRAEAF
TRBV6-6	NA	TRBJ2-2	NA	ASSYGTGYGGELF
TRBV4-1	NA	TRBJ2-2	NA	ASSPYTDTGELF
TRBV5-6	NA	TRBJ1-5	TRBD1	ASSLDRGRDGQPQH
TRBV7-2	NA	TRBJ1-1	NA	ASSPISLAAF
TRBV7-2	many	TRBJ2-3	NA	ASSLVAGAVDTQY
TRBV7-8	few	TRBJ2-5	TRBD2	ASSPPGLAGAGETQY
TRBV12-3/TRBV12-4	few	TRBJ1-5	NA	ASSLRRQPQH
TRBV3-1	NA	TRBJ1-2	NA	ASSQHFRGTNYGYT
TRBV7-2	NA	TRBJ2-5	NA	ASSLALGSQETQY
TRBV11-2	many	TRBJ1-1	NA	ASSLDWPGRRFANTEAF
TRBV24-1	few	TRBJ1-1	TRBD1	ATSSGQDAEAF
TRBV4-1	NA	TRBJ2-3	NA	ASSPRENTDTQY
TRBV7-6	NA	TRBJ2-3	TRBD2	AIISRDYTDTQY
TRBV6-2/TRBV6-3	NA	TRBJ1-1	NA	ASSWRTEKNTEAF
TRBV2	few	TRBJ2-7	NA	ASIRGRHEQY
TRBV7-2	many	TRBJ2-7	NA	ASSATSNEQY
TRBV27	few	TRBJ2-1	TRBD2	ASSQRGREYNEQF
TRBV14	NA	TRBJ1-1	TRBD1	AIRGQGLLLGEAF
TRBV6-5	once	TRBJ2-1	TRBD2	ASKPLAGSILNEQF
TRBV7-2	NA	TRBJ2-3	NA	ASSPDANTDTQY